This TCR beta chain is from a study of blood T cell repertoires in COVID-19. Across the whole study: Samples taken during acute and convalescent COVID-19 were collected in the United States, Italy and Spain. Sources were T cells, B-cell-depleted T cells, or PBMCs; the material itself was cDNA or gDNA.

Authors' analysis steps: Reference gene primers were amplified, and this amplification served to estimate nucleated cell counts. Data came from immunoSEQ multiplex PCR; TCRdb stores just in-frame clones and leaves some out. V, J and clone size were drawn from that table, and D and trimming were deduced from the DNA. The table records 95,000 to 150,000 clones, about 82% of them present only once. This CDR3 has 14 residues. V lost 7 bases, J lost 8 bases, and 10 bases stayed unmatched. Germline V lookup: CDR1 MNHEY, CDR2 SVGAGI. Sequencing used peripheral blood. The rearrangement uses TRBV6-5 and TRBJ1-4, with 7 bases matching TRBD1. This sequence originates from a man aged 60 to 69 with active or convalescent COVID-19. CDR3 DNA sequence: TGTGCCAGCACCAAAGACAGGGTAAAGGAAAAACTGTTTTTT. This gives the protein CASTKDRVKEKLFF.